A single sample is the source of the 23 T cell receptor beta chains below, sequenced in a study of CD8 T cells in ankylosing spondylitis (dated by TCRdb to the late 2010s). The library came from 5' RACE. Instrument on record: Illumina HiSeq 2500. TCRdb passed the public sequencing reads through fastp at Q25 and MiXCR, retaining productive beta sequences. Rows with one shared CDR3 protein collapse into an entry with the most common genes and DNA. The sample yields about 500,000 distinct CDR3 sequences; about 5.7% were counted once. Under 4.5% of the sample belongs to the ten largest clones. What the authors observed across the whole study: Blood from ankylosing spondylitis patients appeared to be characterized by a TCR beta motif composed of under 10 highly homologous amino acid variants.

These receptors lack a known antigen. Source material: blood, either unsorted or a sorted T cell fraction (not recorded which). The receptors derive from a male donor with ankylosing spondylitis.

The V and J genes are TRBV16 and TRBJ1-5; 7 positions match TRBD1. Germline V gene sequence: CDR1 KGHSY, CDR2 FQNENV. The CDR3 sequence is 15 residues long. V shed 3 bases, J shed 8 bases, and the junction held 10 bases outside the gene matches. Here the CDR3 DNA reads TGTGCCAGCAGCCACCCGGCAGGGGGTCGGAAGCCCCAGCATTTT. It yields the protein CASSHPAGGRKPQHF.

This clonotype was counted at least ten times. The genes are TRBV29-1 and TRBJ1-2, with D tentatively TRBD1 (5 bases). The length of the CDR3 is 13 residues. The germline V gene encodes CDR1 SQVTM and CDR2 ANQGSEA. Trimming shortened V by 7 bases and J by 4 bases, and 16 bases separated the two germline ends. The CDR3 nucleotides read TGCAGCGCCCAACAGGAAAATTTCTATGGCTACACCTTC. Amino acids: CSAQQENFYGYTF.

This clonotype was observed a handful of times. This rearrangement joins TRBV3-1 to TRBJ2-7; the D gene is possibly TRBD1 (6 bases). Trimming shortened V by 4 bases and J by 5 bases, and 15 bases separated the two germline ends. From germline, CDR1 is LGHDT and CDR2 YNNKEL (reference sequence). The CDR3 spans 14 residues. The CDR3: CASSPRGGGDEQYF. The DNA for the CDR3 is TGTGCCAGCAGCCCGCGTGGGGGCGGCGACGAGCAGTACTTC.

This clonotype was seen at least ten times. The chain joins TRBV29-1 to TRBJ1-1; D may be TRBD1 (5 bases). From germline, CDR1 is SQVTM and CDR2 ANQGSEA. This CDR3 has 12 residues. V was cut by 4 bases and J by 6 bases, with 12 bases left in between. CDR3 sequence reads: CSVGRRGAEAFF. The CDR3 DNA is TGCAGCGTTGGTCGGCGGGGCGCTGAAGCTTTCTTT.

At least ten counts were recorded for this clonotype. The V and J genes are TRBV6-5 and TRBJ2-7; D is unclear. The CDR3 runs to 13 residues. Trimming pared 0 bases from V and 5 bases from J, leaving 8 bases between. CDR1 MNHEY and CDR2 SVGAGI come from the germline V gene. The CDR3 loop reads CASSYSMNHEQYF. The DNA of the CDR3 is TGTGCCAGCAGTTACTCGATGAACCACGAGCAGTACTTC.

This clonotype occurred a few times. The CDR3 DNA reads TGTGCCAGCAGTTTATTCCGAGACAGGGGCTATCAGCCCCAGCATTTT. It specifies CASSLFRDRGYQPQHF. The rearrangement links TRBV28 to TRBJ1-5; 8 positions match TRBD1. V lost 1 base, J lost 5 bases, and 7 bases stayed unmatched. The CDR3 is 16 amino acids. Per germline, CDR1 MDHEN and CDR2 SYDVKM.

This clonotype was seen repeatedly, ten times or more. One end of the junction is discordant with germline, which a read error may explain. The rearrangement uses TRBV5-1 and TRBJ2-1; D uncertain. This CDR3 contains 12 residues. Germline lookup yields CDR1 SGHRS and CDR2 YFSETQ. CDR3 loop: CASSPQYNEQFF. CDR3 coding DNA: TGTGCCAGCAGCCCTCAGTACAATGAGCAGTTCTTC.

At least ten counts were recorded for this clonotype. The chain has TRBV6-5 and TRBJ1-6; D is ambiguous. Trimming pared 0 bases from V and 0 bases from J, leaving 15 bases between. The CDR3 is made up of 19 amino acids. Germline CDR1 reads MNHEY; CDR2 reads SVGAGI. The CDR3 DNA is TGTGCCAGCAGTTACTCCGGACCGCTGGGTAGCTCCTATAATTCACCCCTCCACTTT. As protein: CASSYSGPLGSSYNSPLHF.

This clonotype was counted many times. This sequence joins TRBV6-1 and TRBJ2-3; TRBD2 matches 7 bases. This CDR3 region has 14 residues. The germline V gene has CDR1 MNHNS and CDR2 SASEGT. With 11 bases clipped from V and 0 bases from J, the junction kept 8 bases outside the gene matches. CDR3 protein: CAVKRGPSTDTQYF. DNA for the CDR3: TGTGCCGTCAAGCGGGGACCGAGCACAGATACGCAGTATTTT.

This clonotype came up many times. The chain recombines TRBV18 with TRBJ1-6, with D perhaps matching TRBD1 (5 bases). Germline-derived CDR1 and CDR2 are KGHSH and LQKENI. The CDR3 extends over 14 amino acids. With 0 bases removed from V and 9 bases from J, the gap between germline ends came to 9 bases. In nucleotides, the CDR3 is TGTGCCAGCTCACCACCAGGGGATTTTTCACCCCTCCACTTT. Translation gives CASSPPGDFSPLHF.

This clonotype was counted at least ten times. The V call is TRBV18, the J call TRBJ1-2, with D unresolved. This CDR3 comprises 14 residues. Trimming took off 3 bases at V and 4 bases at J, with 12 bases between the two ends. Germline CDR1 KGHSH, CDR2 LQKENI. CDR3 DNA: TGTGCCAGCTCACCGGTGGCAGACCTCTATGGCTACACCTTC. Translating it yields CASSPVADLYGYTF.

The chain links TRBV4-1 to TRBJ2-1; 14 bases fit TRBD2. CDR1 MGHRA and CDR2 YSYEKL come from the germline V gene. The CDR3 spans 16 residues. The ends lost 2 bases at V and 8 bases at J; junction bases unmatched: 5. The DNA for the CDR3 is TGCGCCAGCAGCCAACGACTAGCGGGAGGGGAGTATGAGCAGTTCTTC. It translates to CASSQRLAGGEYEQFF.

This clonotype appeared many times. The rearrangement joins TRBV5-1 to TRBJ1-1, with unresolved D. The CDR3 is made up of 14 amino acids. The germline V and J ends were trimmed by 0 bases and 4 bases, with 10 bases remaining between them. CDR1 is SGHRS, CDR2 YFSETQ, per germline. CDR3 protein: CASSLVEGSTEAFF. The DNA for the CDR3 is TGCGCCAGCAGCTTGGTGGAGGGAAGCACTGAAGCTTTCTTT.

This clonotype was seen repeatedly, ten times or more. The V call is TRBV10-3, the J call TRBJ2-1; possible D gene TRBD2, 6 bases. Germline loops: CDR1 ENHRY, CDR2 SYGVKD. V was cut by 8 bases and J by 8 bases, with 16 bases left in between. The CDR3 runs to 13 residues. CDR3 nucleotides: TGTGCCATCGGCCCGACTAGTATCTATGAGCAGTTCTTC. Translating gives CAIGPTSIYEQFF.

J is TRBJ2-2 and V is TRBV5-1; D is unresolved. Germline loops: CDR1 SGHRS, CDR2 YFSETQ. Trimming took off 0 bases at V and 3 bases at J, with 6 bases between the two ends. The CDR3 totals 14 residues. The CDR3 DNA sequence: TGCGCCAGCAGCTTGGATATTGACACCGGGGAGCTGTTTTTT. Its translation is CASSLDIDTGELFF. The variable domain in full, completed from reference TRBV5-1 and TRBJ2-2, reads KAGVTQTPRYLIKTRGQQVTLSCSPISGHRSVSWYQQTPGQGLQFLFEYFSETQRNKGNFPGRFSGRQFSNSRSEMNVSTLELGDSALYLCASSLDIDTGELFFGEGSRLTVL.

This clonotype has at least ten counts. The chain has TRBV20-1 and TRBJ2-1; D may correspond to TRBD1 or TRBD2 (5 bases each). Germline V lookup: CDR1 DFQATT, CDR2 SNEGSKA (reference sequence). The CDR3 covers 15 residues. Trimming pared 5 bases from V and 3 bases from J, leaving 17 bases between. CDR3 sequence (DNA): TGCAGTGCTCTTGCCGGGACGATCTTCTACAATGAGCAGTTCTTC. Residues: CSALAGTIFYNEQFF.

Many counts were recorded for this clonotype. V and J are TRBV7-2 and TRBJ2-2; unclear D gene. Germline CDR1 reads SGHTA; CDR2 reads FQGNSA. The CDR3 has 15 amino acids. The V gene lost 5 bases and the J gene lost 5 bases, with 15 bases spanning the gap. CDR3 coding DNA: TGTGCCAGCAGCCCGCGGATAGCTAGGACCGGGGAGCTGTTTTTT. This encodes CASSPRIARTGELFF.

This clonotype has at least ten counts. This sequence joins TRBV4-3 and TRBJ2-4; weak D call: TRBD1 (7 bases). The V gene's germline CDR1 is LGHNA and CDR2 YSLEER. The V end lost 4 bases, the J end lost 7 bases, and 23 bases lay between the germline ends. This CDR3 spans 17 amino acids. The CDR3 sequence is CASSPRLDRVGLNIQYF. CDR3 nucleotides: TGCGCCAGCAGCCCAAGACTAGACAGGGTGGGTCTGAACATTCAGTACTTC.

The chain employs TRBV5-1 and TRBJ2-6, with D uncertain. Germline V gene lookup returns CDR1 SGHRS and CDR2 YFSETQ. The CDR3 is 14 amino acids. V lost 3 bases and J 2 bases, leaving 6 bases between the germline ends. CDR3 sequence: CASSSQAGANVLTF. The CDR3 DNA follows: TGCGCCAGCAGCTCGCAGGCTGGGGCCAACGTCCTGACTTTC.

This clonotype was seen many times. The chain uses TRBV6-2 or TRBV6-3 and TRBJ1-2; TRBD1 matches 7 bases. Germline CDR1 is MNHEY and CDR2 is SVGEGT. This CDR3 region has 15 residues. V was clipped by 5 bases and J by 2 bases; unmatched bases: 8. The CDR3 reads CASSPGTAINYGYTF. In DNA, the CDR3 is TGTGCCAGCAGTCCCGGGACAGCAATAAACTATGGCTACACCTTC.

This clonotype occurred many times. The chain links TRBV12-3 or TRBV12-4 to TRBJ1-2, with D unclear. CDR3 size: 12 residues. The V end lost 5 bases, the J end lost 8 bases, and 12 bases lay between the germline ends. CDR3 nucleotide sequence: TGTGCCAGCAGTCCAGGTTCTGGAGGCTACACCTTC. It yields the protein CASSPGSGGYTF.

This clonotype was observed a handful of times. This chain uses TRBV12-3 or TRBV12-4 with TRBJ2-7; D is tentatively TRBD1 or TRBD2 (5 bases each). The CDR3 contains 16 residues. V was pared by 3 bases and J by 5 bases, with 20 bases between. CDR3 sequence reads: CASSFLNPGPLNEQYF. CDR3 nucleotides: TGTGCCAGCAGTTTCCTCAATCCGGGACCCCTCAACGAGCAGTACTTC.

This clonotype was seen many times. The V gene is TRBV27, the J gene TRBJ1-6; no clear D gene. V was cut by 5 bases and J by 4 bases, with 9 bases left in between. The germline CDR1 and CDR2 sequences are MNHEY and SMNVEV (reference sequence). The CDR3 is 14 amino acids. CDR3 sequence (DNA): TGTGCCAGCAGTGAATACATTTATAATTCACCCCTCCACTTT. Amino acids: CASSEYIYNSPLHF.